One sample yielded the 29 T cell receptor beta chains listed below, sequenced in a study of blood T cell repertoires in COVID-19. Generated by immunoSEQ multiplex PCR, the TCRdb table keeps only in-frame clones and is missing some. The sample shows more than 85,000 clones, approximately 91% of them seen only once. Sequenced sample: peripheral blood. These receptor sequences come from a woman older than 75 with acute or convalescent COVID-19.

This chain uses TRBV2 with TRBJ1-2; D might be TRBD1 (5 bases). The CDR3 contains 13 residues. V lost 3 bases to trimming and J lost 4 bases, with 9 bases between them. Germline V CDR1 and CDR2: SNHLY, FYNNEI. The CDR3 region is CASSEGPGYGYTF. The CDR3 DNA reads TGTGCCAGCAGTGAGGGGCCAGGCTATGGCTACACCTTC.

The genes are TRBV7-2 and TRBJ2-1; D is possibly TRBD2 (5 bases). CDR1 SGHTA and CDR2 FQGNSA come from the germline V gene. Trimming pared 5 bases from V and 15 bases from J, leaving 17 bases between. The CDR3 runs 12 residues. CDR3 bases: TGTGCCAGCAGCCTGGAGGTGGGCGCTCTGTTCTTC. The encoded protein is CASSLEVGALFF. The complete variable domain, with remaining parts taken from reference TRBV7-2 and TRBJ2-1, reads GAGVSQSPSNKVTEKGKDVELRCDPISGHTALYWYRQSLGQGLEFLIYFQGNSAPDKSGLPSDRFSAERTGGSVSTLTIQRTQQEDSAVYLCASSLEVGALFFGPGTRLTVL.

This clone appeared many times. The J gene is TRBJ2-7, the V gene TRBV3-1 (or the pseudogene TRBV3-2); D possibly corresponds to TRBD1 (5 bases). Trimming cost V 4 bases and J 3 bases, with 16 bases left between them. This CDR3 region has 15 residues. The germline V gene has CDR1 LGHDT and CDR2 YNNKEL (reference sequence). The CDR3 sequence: CASSPRPDSDYEQYF. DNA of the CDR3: TGTGCCAGCAGCCCCCGACCTGACAGCGACTACGAGCAGTACTTC.

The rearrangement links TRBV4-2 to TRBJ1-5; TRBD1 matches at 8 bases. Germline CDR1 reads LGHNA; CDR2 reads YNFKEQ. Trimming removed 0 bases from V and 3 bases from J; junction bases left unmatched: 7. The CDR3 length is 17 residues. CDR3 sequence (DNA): TGTGCCAGCAGCCAAGATATGGCAGGGGGCTACAATCAGCCCCAGCATTTT. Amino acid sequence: CASSQDMAGGYNQPQHF.

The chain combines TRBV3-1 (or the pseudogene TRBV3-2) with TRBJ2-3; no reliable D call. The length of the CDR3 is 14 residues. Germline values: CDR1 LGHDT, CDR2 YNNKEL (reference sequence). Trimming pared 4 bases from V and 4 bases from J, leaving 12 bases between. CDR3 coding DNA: TGTGCCAGCAGCCCCCCCTATCTCCCAGATACGCAGTATTTT. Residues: CASSPPYLPDTQYF.

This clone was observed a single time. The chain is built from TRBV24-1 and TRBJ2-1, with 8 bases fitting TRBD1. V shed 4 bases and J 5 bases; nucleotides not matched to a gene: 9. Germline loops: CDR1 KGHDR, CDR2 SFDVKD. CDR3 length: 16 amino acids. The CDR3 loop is CATSDPRQGAHNEQFF. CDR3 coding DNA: TGTGCCACCAGTGACCCCCGGCAGGGGGCTCACAATGAGCAGTTCTTC.

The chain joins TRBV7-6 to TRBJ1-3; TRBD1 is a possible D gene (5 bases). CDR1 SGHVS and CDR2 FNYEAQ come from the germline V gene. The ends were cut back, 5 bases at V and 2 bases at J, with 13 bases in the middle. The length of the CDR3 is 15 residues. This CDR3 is CASSANPTAGNTIYF. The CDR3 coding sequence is TGTGCCAGCAGCGCGAACCCGACAGCTGGAAACACCATATATTTT.

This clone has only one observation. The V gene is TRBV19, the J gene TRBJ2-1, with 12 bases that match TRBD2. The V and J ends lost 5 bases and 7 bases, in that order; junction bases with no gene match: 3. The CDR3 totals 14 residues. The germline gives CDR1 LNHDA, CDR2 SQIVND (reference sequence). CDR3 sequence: CASSRTSGDNEQFF. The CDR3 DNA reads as TGTGCCAGTAGTCGGACTAGCGGGGATAATGAGCAGTTCTTC. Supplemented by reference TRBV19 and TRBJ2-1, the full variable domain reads DGGITQSPKYLFRKEGQNVTLSCEQNLNHDAMYWYRQDPGQGLRLIYYSQIVNDFQKGDIAEGYSVSREKKESFPLTVTSAQKNPTAFYLCASSRTSGDNEQFFGPGTRLTVL.

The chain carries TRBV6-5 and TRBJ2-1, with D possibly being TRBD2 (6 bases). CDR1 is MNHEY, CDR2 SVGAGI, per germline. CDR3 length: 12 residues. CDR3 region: CAGGGYDNEQFF. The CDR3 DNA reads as TGTGCGGGAGGCGGGTACGACAATGAGCAGTTCTTC.

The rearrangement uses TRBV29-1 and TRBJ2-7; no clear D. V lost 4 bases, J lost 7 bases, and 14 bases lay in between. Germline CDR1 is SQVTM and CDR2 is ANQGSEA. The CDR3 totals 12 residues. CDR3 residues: CSVAELVGEQYF. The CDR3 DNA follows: TGCAGCGTTGCGGAGCTGGTTGGGGAGCAGTACTTC.

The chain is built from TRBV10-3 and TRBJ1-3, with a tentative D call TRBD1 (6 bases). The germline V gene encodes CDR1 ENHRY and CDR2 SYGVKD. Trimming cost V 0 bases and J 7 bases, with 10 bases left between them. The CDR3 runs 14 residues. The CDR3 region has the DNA TGTGCCATCAGTGAGTCTGGGACAACCAACACCATATATTTT. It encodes CAISESGTTNTIYF.

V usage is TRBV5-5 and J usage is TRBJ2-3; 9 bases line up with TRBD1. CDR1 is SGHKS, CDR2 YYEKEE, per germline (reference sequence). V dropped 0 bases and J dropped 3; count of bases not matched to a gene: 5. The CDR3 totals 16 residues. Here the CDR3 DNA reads TGTGCCAGCAGCTTGGCCCCCGGGACAGGGACAGATACGCAGTATTTT. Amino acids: CASSLAPGTGTDTQYF.

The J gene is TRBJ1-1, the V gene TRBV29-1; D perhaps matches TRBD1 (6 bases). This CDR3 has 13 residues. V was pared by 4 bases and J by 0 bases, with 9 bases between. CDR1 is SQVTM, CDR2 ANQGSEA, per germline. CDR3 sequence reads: CSVAGVMNTEAFF. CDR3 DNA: TGCAGCGTTGCAGGGGTCATGAACACTGAAGCTTTCTTT.

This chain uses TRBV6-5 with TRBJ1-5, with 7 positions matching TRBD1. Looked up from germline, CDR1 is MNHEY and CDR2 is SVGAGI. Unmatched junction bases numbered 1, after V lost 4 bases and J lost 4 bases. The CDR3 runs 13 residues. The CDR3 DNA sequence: TGTGCCAGCAGTTCCAGGGGGAATCAGCCCCAGCATTTT. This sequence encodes CASSSRGNQPQHF.

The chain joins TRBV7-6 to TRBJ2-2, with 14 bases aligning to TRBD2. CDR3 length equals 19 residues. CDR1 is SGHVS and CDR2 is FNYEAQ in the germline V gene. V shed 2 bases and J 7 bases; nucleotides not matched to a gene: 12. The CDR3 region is CASSLRLAGGFSVGGELFF. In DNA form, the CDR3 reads TGTGCCAGCAGCTTACGACTAGCGGGGGGGTTTTCGGTCGGCGGGGAGCTGTTTTTT.

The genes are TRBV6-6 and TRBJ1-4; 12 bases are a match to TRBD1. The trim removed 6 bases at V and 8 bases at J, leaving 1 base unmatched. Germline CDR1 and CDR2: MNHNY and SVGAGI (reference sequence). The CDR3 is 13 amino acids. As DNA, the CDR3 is TGTGCCAGCAGGGGACAGGGGGCAGAAAAACTGTTTTTT. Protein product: CASRGQGAEKLFF.

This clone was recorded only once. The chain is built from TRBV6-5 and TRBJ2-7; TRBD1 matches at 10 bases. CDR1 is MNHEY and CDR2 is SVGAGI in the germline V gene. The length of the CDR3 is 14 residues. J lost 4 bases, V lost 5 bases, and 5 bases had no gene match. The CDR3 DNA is TGTGCCAGCAGTCCGGACAGGGGGAGATACGAGCAGTACTTC. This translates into CASSPDRGRYEQYF.

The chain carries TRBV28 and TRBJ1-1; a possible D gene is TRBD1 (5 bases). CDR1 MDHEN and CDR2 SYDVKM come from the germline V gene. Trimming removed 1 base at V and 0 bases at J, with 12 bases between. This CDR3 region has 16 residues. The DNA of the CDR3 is TGTGCCAGCAGTTTATTGCAGGGCGTCCTGAACACTGAAGCTTTCTTT. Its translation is CASSLLQGVLNTEAFF.

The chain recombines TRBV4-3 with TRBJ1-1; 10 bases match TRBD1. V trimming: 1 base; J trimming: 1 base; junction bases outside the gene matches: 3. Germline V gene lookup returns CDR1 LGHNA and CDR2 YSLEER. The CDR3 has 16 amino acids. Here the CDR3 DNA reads TGCGCCAGCAGCCAAGCACGGACAGGGGGGAACACTGAAGCTTTCTTT. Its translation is CASSQARTGGNTEAFF.

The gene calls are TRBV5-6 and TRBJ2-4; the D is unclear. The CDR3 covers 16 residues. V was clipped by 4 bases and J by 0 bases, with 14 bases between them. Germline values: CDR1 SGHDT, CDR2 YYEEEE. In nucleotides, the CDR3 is TGTGCCAGCAGCCCCCCTGGAGACCTAGCCAAAAACATTCAGTACTTC. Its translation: CASSPPGDLAKNIQYF.

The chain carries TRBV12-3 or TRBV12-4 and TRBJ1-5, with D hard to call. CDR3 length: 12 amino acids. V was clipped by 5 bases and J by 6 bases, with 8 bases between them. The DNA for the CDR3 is TGTGCCAGCAGTGAGAGGGCTCAGCCCCAGCATTTT. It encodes CASSERAQPQHF.

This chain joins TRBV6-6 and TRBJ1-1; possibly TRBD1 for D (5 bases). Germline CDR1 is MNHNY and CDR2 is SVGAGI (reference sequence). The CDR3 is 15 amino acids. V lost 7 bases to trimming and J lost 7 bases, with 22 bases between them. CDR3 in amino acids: CASIMSPGQSLEAFF. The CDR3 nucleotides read TGTGCCAGCATTATGAGCCCAGGGCAGTCGCTTGAAGCTTTCTTT.

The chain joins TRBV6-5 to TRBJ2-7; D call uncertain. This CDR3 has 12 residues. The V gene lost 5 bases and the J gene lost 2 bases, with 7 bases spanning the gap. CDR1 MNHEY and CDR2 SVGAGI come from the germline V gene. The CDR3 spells CASSLSAYEQYF. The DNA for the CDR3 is TGTGCCAGCAGTCTGTCAGCCTACGAGCAGTACTTC.

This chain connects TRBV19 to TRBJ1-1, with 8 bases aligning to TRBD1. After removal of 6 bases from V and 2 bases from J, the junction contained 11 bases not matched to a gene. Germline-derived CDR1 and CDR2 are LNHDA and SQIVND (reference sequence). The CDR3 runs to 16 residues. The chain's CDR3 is CASSHRGIVLNTEAFF. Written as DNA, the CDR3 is TGTGCCAGTAGCCACAGGGGGATCGTCCTCAACACTGAAGCTTTCTTT. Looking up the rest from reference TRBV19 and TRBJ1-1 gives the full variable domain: DGGITQSPKYLFRKEGQNVTLSCEQNLNHDAMYWYRQDPGQGLRLIYYSQIVNDFQKGDIAEGYSVSREKKESFPLTVTSAQKNPTAFYLCASSHRGIVLNTEAFFGQGTRLTVV.

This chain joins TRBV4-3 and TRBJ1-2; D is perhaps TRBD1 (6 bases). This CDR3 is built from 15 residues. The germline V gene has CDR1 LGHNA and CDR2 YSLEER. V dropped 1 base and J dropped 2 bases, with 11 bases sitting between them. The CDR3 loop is CASSQGSTGNYGYTF. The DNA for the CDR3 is TGCGCCAGCAGCCAAGGATCTACAGGGAACTATGGCTACACCTTC.

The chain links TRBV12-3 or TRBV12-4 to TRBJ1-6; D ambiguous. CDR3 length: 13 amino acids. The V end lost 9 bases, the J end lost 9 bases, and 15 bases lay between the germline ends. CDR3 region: CASYSIRGSPLHF. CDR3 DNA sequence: TGTGCCAGTTATTCCATTCGAGGTTCACCCCTCCACTTT.

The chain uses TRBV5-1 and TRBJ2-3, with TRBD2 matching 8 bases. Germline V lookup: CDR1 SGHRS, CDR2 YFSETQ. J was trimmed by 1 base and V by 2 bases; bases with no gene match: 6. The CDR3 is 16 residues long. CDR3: CASSFFGTRGTDTQYF. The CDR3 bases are TGCGCCAGCAGCTTCTTCGGGACTAGAGGCACAGATACGCAGTATTTT.

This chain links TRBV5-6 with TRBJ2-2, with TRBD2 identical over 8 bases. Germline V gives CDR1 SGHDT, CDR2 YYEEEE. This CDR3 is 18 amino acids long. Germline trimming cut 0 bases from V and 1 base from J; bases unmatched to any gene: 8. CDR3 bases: TGTGCCAGCAGCTTGGCCACTGCGGGGGGTATGAACACCGGGGAGCTGTTTTTT. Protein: CASSLATAGGMNTGELFF.

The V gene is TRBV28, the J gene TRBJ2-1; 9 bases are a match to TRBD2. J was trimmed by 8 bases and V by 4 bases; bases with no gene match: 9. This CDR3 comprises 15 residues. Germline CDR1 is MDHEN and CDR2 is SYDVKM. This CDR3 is CASSWGLAAIDEQFF. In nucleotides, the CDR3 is TGTGCCAGCAGTTGGGGACTAGCCGCAATCGATGAGCAGTTCTTC. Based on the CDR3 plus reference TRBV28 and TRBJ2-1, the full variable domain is DVKVTQSSRYLVKRTGEKVFLECVQDMDHENMFWYRQDPGLGLRLIYFSYDVKMKEKGDIPEGYSVSREKKERFSLILESASTNQTSMYLCASSWGLAAIDEQFFGPGTRLTVL.